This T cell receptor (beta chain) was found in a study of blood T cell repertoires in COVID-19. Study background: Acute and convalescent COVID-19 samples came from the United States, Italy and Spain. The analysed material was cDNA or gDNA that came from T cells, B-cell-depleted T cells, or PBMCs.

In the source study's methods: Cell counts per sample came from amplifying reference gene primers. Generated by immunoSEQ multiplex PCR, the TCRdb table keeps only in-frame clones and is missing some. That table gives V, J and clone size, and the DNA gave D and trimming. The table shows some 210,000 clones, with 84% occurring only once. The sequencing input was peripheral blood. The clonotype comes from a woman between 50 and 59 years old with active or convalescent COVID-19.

Written as DNA, the CDR3 is TGTGCCAGCAGACTTACAGGGGCTGGGGCCAACGTCCTGACTTTC. This encodes CASRLTGAGANVLTF. The chain combines TRBV6-6 with TRBJ2-6; 7 nucleotides align to TRBD1. Germline values: CDR1 MNHNY, CDR2 SVGAGI (reference sequence). The trim removed 6 bases at V and 2 bases at J, leaving 4 bases unmatched. CDR3 length: 15 residues.